These 4 T cell receptor beta chains share one sample of origin, sequenced in a study of regulatory T cells in long-lasting Graves disease. Time point in this sample: newly diagnosed GD, antithyroid drugs for less than 3 months. The TCR library used RNA extracted from PBMCs. Libraries of TCR beta came from iRepertoire HTBI primers plus Arm-PCR of CDR3 regions. One entry per CDR3 protein results from TCRdb running MiXCR on the multiplex PCR reads. Of roughly 440,000 distinct CDR3 sequences detected, about 15% appear once; the ten largest clones hold around 23%. Another study also made use of these data, one on T cells in Graves' hyperthyroidism and ophthalmopathy.

This specimen consisted of peripheral blood mononuclear cells (PBMCs), obtained at new diagnosis, from a patient treated with antithyroid drugs. The origin of the receptors is a woman aged 18-35 years with Graves disease.

V is TRBV28 and J is TRBJ1-1; tentative D call: TRBD1 (5 bases). Germline V gives CDR1 MDHEN, CDR2 SYDVKM. V was pared by 1 base and J by 5 bases, with 17 bases between. The CDR3 is 16 residues long. The CDR3 coding sequence is TGTGCCAGCAGTTTATTCCCAACAGGTTGGGGGACTGAAGCTTTCTTT. Residues: CASSLFPTGWGTEAFF.

This clonotype was recorded a few times. The chain uses TRBV7-2 and TRBJ2-7; TRBD1 might be the D (6 bases). Trimming took off 5 bases at V and 6 bases at J, with 20 bases between the two ends. This CDR3 is 15 amino acids long. Germline lookup yields CDR1 SGHTA and CDR2 FQGNSA. In DNA, the CDR3 is TGTGCCAGCAGCGACCAGACAGGCTCCGCGAGCGAGCAGTACTTC. Translated, it gives CASSDQTGSASEQYF.

This chain uses TRBV5-4 with TRBJ2-3; D is uncertain. Trimming removed 0 bases from V and 8 bases from J, with 13 bases in between. This CDR3 contains 14 residues. The germline V gene encodes CDR1 SGHNT and CDR2 YYREEE (reference sequence). The CDR3 nucleotides are TGTGCCAGCAGCTTGGGGACGAGCTTGGGTACGCAGTATTTT. Translation: CASSLGTSLGTQYF.

This clonotype was observed a handful of times. The gene calls are TRBV5-1 and TRBJ1-3, with no clear D. Germline CDR1 and CDR2: SGHRS and YFSETQ. The CDR3 is 15 residues long. V lost 0 bases and J lost 0, with 7 bases in between. CDR3: CASSLAGYSGNTIYF. In nucleotides, the CDR3 is TGCGCCAGCAGCTTGGCCGGCTACTCTGGAAACACCATATATTTT.